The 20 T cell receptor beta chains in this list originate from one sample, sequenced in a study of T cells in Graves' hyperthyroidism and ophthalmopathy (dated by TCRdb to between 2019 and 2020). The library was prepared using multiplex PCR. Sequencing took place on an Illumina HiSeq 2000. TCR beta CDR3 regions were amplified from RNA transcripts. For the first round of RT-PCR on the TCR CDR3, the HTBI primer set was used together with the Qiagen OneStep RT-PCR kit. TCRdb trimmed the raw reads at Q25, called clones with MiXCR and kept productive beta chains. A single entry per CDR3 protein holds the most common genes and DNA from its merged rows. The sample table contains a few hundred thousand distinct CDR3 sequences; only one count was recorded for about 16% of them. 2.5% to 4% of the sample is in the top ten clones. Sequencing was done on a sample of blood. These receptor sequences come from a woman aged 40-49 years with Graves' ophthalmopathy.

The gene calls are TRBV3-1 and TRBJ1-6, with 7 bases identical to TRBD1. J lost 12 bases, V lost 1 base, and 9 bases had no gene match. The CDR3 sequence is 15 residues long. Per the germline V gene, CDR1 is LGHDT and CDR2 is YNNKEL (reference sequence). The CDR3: CASSQGTGVIRPLHF. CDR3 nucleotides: TGTGCCAGCAGCCAAGGCACAGGGGTAATTAGACCCCTCCACTTT.

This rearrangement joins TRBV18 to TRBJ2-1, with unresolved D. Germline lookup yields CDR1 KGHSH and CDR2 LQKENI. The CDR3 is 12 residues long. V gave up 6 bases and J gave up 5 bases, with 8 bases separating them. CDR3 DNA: TGTGCCAGCTCGAAGCTGAACAATGAGCAGTTCTTC. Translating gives CASSKLNNEQFF.

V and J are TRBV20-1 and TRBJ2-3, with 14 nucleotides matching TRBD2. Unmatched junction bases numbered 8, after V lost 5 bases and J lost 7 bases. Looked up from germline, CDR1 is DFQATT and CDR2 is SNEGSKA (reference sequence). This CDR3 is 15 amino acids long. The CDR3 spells CSASGGTSGSHTQYF. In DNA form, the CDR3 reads TGCAGTGCTTCGGGTGGGACTAGCGGGAGTCATACGCAGTATTTT.

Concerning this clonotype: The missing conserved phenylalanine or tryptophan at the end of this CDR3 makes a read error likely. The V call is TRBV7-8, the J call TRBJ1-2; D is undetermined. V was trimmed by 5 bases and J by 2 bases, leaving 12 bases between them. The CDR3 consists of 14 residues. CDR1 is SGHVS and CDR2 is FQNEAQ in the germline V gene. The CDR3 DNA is TGTGCCAGCAGCCCACGGACGGCAAACTATGGCTACACCCTC. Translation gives CASSPRTANYGYTL.

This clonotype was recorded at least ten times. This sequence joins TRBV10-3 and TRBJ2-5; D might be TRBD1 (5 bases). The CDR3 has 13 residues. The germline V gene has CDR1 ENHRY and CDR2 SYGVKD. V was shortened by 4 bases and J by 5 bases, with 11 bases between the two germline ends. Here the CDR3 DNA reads TGTGCCATCAGTGCAGGGTACCGGGAGACCCAGTACTTC. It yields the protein CAISAGYRETQYF.

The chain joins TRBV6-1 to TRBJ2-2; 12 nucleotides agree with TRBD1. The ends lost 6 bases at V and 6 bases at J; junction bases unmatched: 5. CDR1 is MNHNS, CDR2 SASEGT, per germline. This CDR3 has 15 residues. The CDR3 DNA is TGTGCCAGCAGGTCCGGGACAGGGGGCTCCGGGGAGCTGTTTTTT. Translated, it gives CASRSGTGGSGELFF.

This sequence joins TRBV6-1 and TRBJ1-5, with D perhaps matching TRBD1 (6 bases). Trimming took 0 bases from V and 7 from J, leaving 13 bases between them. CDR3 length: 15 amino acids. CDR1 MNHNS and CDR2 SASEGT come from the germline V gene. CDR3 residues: CASSEAAGAGQPQHF. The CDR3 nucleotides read TGTGCCAGCAGTGAAGCAGCGGGGGCGGGACAGCCCCAGCATTTT.

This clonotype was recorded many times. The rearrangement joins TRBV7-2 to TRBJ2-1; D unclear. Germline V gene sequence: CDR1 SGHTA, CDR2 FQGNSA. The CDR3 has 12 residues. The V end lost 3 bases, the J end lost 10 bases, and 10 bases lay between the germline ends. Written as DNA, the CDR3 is TGTGCCAGCAGCTTGGTGAGTTTAGAGCAGTTCTTC. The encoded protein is CASSLVSLEQFF.

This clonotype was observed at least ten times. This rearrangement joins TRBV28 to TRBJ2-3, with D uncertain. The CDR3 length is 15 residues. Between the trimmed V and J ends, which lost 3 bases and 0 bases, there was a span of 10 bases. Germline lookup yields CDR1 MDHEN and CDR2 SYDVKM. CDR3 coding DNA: TGTGCCAGCAGTTTCGGACGACGGAGCACAGATACGCAGTATTTT. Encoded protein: CASSFGRRSTDTQYF.

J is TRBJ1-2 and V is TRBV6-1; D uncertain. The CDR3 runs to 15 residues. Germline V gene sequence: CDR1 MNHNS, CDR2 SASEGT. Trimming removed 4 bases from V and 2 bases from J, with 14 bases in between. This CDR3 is CASSGGRSPNYGYTF. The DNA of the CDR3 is TGTGCCAGCAGTGGAGGCCGATCCCCAAACTATGGCTACACCTTC.

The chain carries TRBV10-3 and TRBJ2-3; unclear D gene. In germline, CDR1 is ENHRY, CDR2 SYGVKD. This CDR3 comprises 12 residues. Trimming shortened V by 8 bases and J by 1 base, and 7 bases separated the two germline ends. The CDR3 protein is CAISPGTDTQYF. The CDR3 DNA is TGTGCCATCTCGCCAGGCACAGATACGCAGTATTTT.

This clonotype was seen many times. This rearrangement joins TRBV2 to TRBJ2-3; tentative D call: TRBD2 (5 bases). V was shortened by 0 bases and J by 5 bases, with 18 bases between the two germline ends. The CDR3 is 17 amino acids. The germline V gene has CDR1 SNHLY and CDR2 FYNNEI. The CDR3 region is CASSEAMSGVGEDTQYF. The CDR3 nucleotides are TGTGCCAGCAGTGAAGCGATGTCCGGGGTGGGAGAAGATACGCAGTATTTT.

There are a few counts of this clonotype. Written as DNA, the CDR3 is TGTGCCATCAGTGAAGAGCGATACAATGAGCAGTTCTTC. This sequence encodes CAISEERYNEQFF. The chain is built from TRBV10-3 and TRBJ2-1; the D is unclear. V was trimmed by 3 bases and J by 4 bases, leaving 7 bases between them. Germline CDR1 reads ENHRY; CDR2 reads SYGVKD. This CDR3 comprises 13 residues.

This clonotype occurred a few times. The DNA for the CDR3 is TGTGCCAGCAGGGGGACTCCTCGAGAGACCCAGTACTTC. Its protein product is CASRGTPRETQYF. The chain employs TRBV12-3 or TRBV12-4 and TRBJ2-5, with D maybe TRBD2 (6 bases). V dropped 6 bases and J dropped 4 bases, with 12 bases sitting between them. This CDR3 spans 13 amino acids.

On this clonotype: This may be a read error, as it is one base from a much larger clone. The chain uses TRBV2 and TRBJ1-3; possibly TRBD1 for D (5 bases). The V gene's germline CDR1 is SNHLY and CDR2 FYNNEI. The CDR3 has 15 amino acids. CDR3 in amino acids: CASSPERGSGNTMYF. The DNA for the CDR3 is TGTGCCAGCAGCCCTGAAAGGGGCTCTGGAAACACCATGTATTTT.

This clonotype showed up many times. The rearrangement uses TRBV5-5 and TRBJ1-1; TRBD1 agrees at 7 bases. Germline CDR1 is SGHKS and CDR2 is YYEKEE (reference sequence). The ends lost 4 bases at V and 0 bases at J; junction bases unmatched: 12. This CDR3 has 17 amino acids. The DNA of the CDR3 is TGTGCCAGCAGCCCCCGAGGGGGGACAGCTTTGAACACTGAAGCTTTCTTT. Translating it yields CASSPRGGTALNTEAFF.

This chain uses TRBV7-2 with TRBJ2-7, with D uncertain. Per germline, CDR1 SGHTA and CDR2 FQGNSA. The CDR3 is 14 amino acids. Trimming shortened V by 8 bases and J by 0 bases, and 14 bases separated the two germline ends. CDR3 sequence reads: CASAVDGNSYEQYF. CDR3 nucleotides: TGTGCCAGCGCAGTGGATGGGAACTCCTACGAGCAGTACTTC.

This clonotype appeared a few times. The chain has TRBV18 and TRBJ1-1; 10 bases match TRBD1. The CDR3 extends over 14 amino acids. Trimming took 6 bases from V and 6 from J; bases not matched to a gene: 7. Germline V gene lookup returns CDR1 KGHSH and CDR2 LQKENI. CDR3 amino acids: CASSLGTGVAEAFF. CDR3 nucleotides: TGTGCCAGCTCGTTAGGGACAGGGGTAGCTGAAGCTTTCTTT.

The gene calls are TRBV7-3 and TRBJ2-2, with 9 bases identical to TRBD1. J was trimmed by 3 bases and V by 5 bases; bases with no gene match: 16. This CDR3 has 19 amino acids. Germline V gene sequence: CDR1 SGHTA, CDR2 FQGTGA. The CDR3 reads CASSPTVGTGRFDTGELFF. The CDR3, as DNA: TGTGCCAGCAGCCCAACCGTGGGGACAGGGAGGTTCGACACCGGGGAGCTGTTTTTT.

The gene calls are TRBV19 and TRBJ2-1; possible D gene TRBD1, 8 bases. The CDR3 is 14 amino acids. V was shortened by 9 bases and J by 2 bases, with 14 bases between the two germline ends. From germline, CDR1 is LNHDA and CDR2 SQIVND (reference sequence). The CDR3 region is CASGQGGTYNEQFF. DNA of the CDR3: TGTGCCAGCGGACAGGGAGGGACCTACAATGAGCAGTTCTTC.